The entry below describes one T cell receptor beta chain. Its antigen is unidentified. Reverse transcribing all isolated RNA meant expressed TCRB transcripts were sequenced. Libraries were prepared by immunoSEQ multiplex PCR; TCRdb keeps only in-frame clonotypes and omits some of them. The table records hundreds of thousands of clones, roughly a sixth of them present only once. The CDR3 has 12 residues. The germline gives CDR1 SGHDN, CDR2 FVKESK. This record belongs to a study of beta chain features in type 1 diabetes. Regarding the study as a whole: Patients' naive, central memory and regulatory TCRB repertoires appeared more alike than those of healthy donors.

The sequence came from a woman under 30 in good health. The chain couples TRBV14 to TRBJ2-1, with 7 bases identical to TRBD2. Sequencing was carried out using naive CD4+ T cells from blood. CDR3 bases: TGTGCTGGGGGAGGGCCTTTCTATGAGCAGTTCTTC. Its protein product is CAGGGPFYEQFF.